The 22 T cell receptor beta chains presented below share a single source sample, sequenced in a study of T cell repertoires in ileal Crohn's disease. Time point in this sample: neoterminal ileum biopsy at postoperative endoscopy, about 6 months after surgery. Repertoires were generated with immunoSEQ multiplex PCR, while TCRdb's copy carries only in-frame clones and drops some. The table lists about 5,300 clones, roughly 80% of them singletons. Sample: ileal tissue. The receptors originated from an adult with Crohn's disease.

The V call is TRBV9, the J call TRBJ2-2; 12 bases line up with TRBD2. The V and J ends lost 3 bases and 4 bases, in that order; junction bases with no gene match: 10. The germline V gene encodes CDR1 SGDLS and CDR2 YYNGEE. The CDR3 runs to 18 residues. As DNA, the CDR3 is TGTGCCAGCAGCGCTCCCCGGACTAGCGGGGACCGCACCGGGGAGCTGTTTTTT. Amino acid sequence: CASSAPRTSGDRTGELFF. Drawing the rest from reference TRBV9 and TRBJ2-2, the complete variable domain is DSGVTQTPKHLITATGQRVTLRCSPRSGDLSVYWYQQSLDQGLQFLIQYYNGEERAKGNILERFSAQQFPDLHSELNLSSLELGDSALYFCASSAPRTSGDRTGELFFGEGSRLTVL.

The CDR3 bases are TGTGCCAGCAGCTTAGGACGGGGGGGTCACAATGAGCAGTTCTTC. Residues: CASSLGRGGHNEQFF. The rearrangement uses TRBV11-1 and TRBJ2-1, with 8 nucleotides matching TRBD2. The CDR3 is 15 residues long. The ends lost 1 base at V and 5 bases at J; junction bases unmatched: 4. Germline V gives CDR1 SGHAT, CDR2 FQDESV (reference sequence).

The sample holds a few counts of this clone. The CDR3 here is CASSLAFNRGDGRTEAFF. The CDR3 DNA reads as TGTGCCAGCAGCTTAGCCTTTAACAGGGGAGATGGCCGCACTGAAGCTTTCTTT. The V and J genes are TRBV7-9 and TRBJ1-1, with TRBD1 identical over 7 bases. The junction had 14 bases not matched to a gene; V was cut back by 0 bases and J by 4 bases. Germline assignment: CDR1 SEHNR and CDR2 FQNEAQ (reference sequence). There are 18 residues in the CDR3.

CDR3 loop: CASSFHPQETQYF. Here the CDR3 DNA reads TGTGCCAGCAGTTTTCATCCCCAAGAGACCCAGTACTTC. V usage is TRBV7-9 and J usage is TRBJ2-5; no clear D. Germline V CDR1 and CDR2: SEHNR, FQNEAQ (reference sequence). Trimming left V 6 bases short and J 1 base short, with 9 bases between. The CDR3 covers 13 residues.

CDR3 DNA sequence: TGTGCCAGCAGCTTAAAGGCAGACTATGGCTACACCTTC. Translating gives CASSLKADYGYTF. This chain links TRBV7-9 with TRBJ1-2; D is unresolved. V was cut by 2 bases and J by 3 bases, with 7 bases left in between. The CDR3 has 13 residues. Per the germline V gene, CDR1 is SEHNR and CDR2 is FQNEAQ (reference sequence).

The rearrangement links TRBV10-3 to TRBJ1-5; TRBD1 agrees at 8 bases. Germline V CDR1 and CDR2: ENHRY, SYGVKD. The V gene end was trimmed by 8 bases and the J gene end by 3 bases; junction bases not matched to a gene: 6. CDR3 length: 14 residues. CDR3 in DNA: TGTGCCATCGGCACGGACAGGGTCAATCAGCCCCAGCATTTT. This sequence encodes CAIGTDRVNQPQHF.

The rearrangement links TRBV5-1 to TRBJ2-2; D uncertain. The CDR3 runs to 18 residues. Looked up from germline, CDR1 is SGHRS and CDR2 is YFSETQ. V shed 0 bases and J shed 0 bases, with 15 bases lying between them. This CDR3 is CASSLGFFVPANTGELFF. The CDR3 nucleotides read TGCGCCAGCAGCTTGGGTTTCTTTGTCCCCGCGAACACCGGGGAGCTGTTTTTT.

V gene TRBV6-1 combines with J gene TRBJ2-5; D is undetermined. Germline CDR1 MNHNS, CDR2 SASEGT. V gave up 2 bases and J gave up 5 bases, with 9 bases separating them. CDR3 size: 13 residues. The CDR3 loop is CASSEMSTETQYF. Written as DNA, the CDR3 is TGTGCCAGCAGTGAAATGTCTACGGAGACCCAGTACTTC.

This clone showed up just once. The chain recombines TRBV11-2 with TRBJ2-5; 11 positions agree with TRBD2. V gave up 5 bases and J gave up 4 bases; unmatched junction bases: 3. From germline, CDR1 is SGHAT and CDR2 FQNNGV. This CDR3 is built from 14 residues. CDR3 amino acids: CASSPGTSGETQYF. The CDR3 DNA is TGTGCCAGCAGCCCAGGGACTAGCGGAGAGACCCAGTACTTC.

This clone has a handful of counts. This chain links TRBV4-1 with TRBJ1-1; D uncertain. Trimming removed 5 bases from V and 4 bases from J, with 11 bases in between. The germline V gene encodes CDR1 MGHRA and CDR2 YSYEKL. The CDR3 loop spans 13 amino acids. CDR3 DNA: TGCGCCAGCAGCTCCTCGTTGGGCACTGAAGCTTTCTTT. Amino acids: CASSSSLGTEAFF.

The V and J genes are TRBV19 and TRBJ1-2; D may be TRBD1 (6 bases). Trimming pared 2 bases from V and 4 bases from J, leaving 17 bases between. Germline loops: CDR1 LNHDA, CDR2 SQIVND (reference sequence). The CDR3 totals 16 residues. CDR3 DNA: TGTGCCAGTAGTATACCCACCTTGGACAGAAGCTATGGCTACACCTTC. Translating gives CASSIPTLDRSYGYTF.

This clone turned up a few times. The chain recombines TRBV7-6 with TRBJ2-3; D remains unclear. The germline V gene encodes CDR1 SGHVS and CDR2 FNYEAQ. Deletions cut 5 bases from V and 0 bases from J, with 15 bases between. This CDR3 has 16 residues. Here the CDR3 reads CASSPLSGHSTDTQYF. In DNA form, the CDR3 reads TGTGCCAGCAGCCCCTTATCTGGTCATAGCACAGATACGCAGTATTTT.

Regarding this clone: The sample carries other DNA sequences with the same CDR3. V and J are TRBV19 and TRBJ2-7; 7 nucleotides line up with TRBD1. CDR1 LNHDA and CDR2 SQIVND come from the germline V gene (reference sequence). J gave up 2 bases and V 4 bases, and 5 bases lay outside the gene matches. The CDR3 runs 14 residues. The CDR3 sequence is CASSTRQGTYEQYF. In DNA, the CDR3 is TGTGCCAGTAGTACCCGACAGGGCACCTACGAGCAGTACTTC.

This rearrangement joins TRBV27 to TRBJ1-1, with D unresolved. The germline V and J ends were trimmed by 1 base and 5 bases, with 8 bases remaining between them. The CDR3 consists of 13 residues. The V gene's germline CDR1 is MNHEY and CDR2 SMNVEV (reference sequence). The CDR3 loop is CASSLFGLTEAFF. DNA for the CDR3: TGTGCCAGCAGTTTATTCGGTCTGACTGAAGCTTTCTTT.

The rearrangement joins TRBV29-1 to TRBJ2-2, with TRBD1 identical over 11 bases. This CDR3 has 14 residues. Looked up from germline, CDR1 is SQVTM and CDR2 is ANQGSEA. J lost 7 bases, V lost 6 bases, and 7 bases had no gene match. Here the CDR3 reads CSVGGQGESGELFF. Here the CDR3 DNA reads TGCAGCGTGGGGGGACAGGGGGAAAGCGGGGAGCTGTTTTTT.

The rearrangement joins TRBV5-6 to TRBJ1-3, with TRBD1 matching over 7 bases. The CDR3 is made up of 16 amino acids. CDR1 is SGHDT, CDR2 YYEEEE, per germline. V trimming: 0 bases; J trimming: 1 base; junction bases outside the gene matches: 4. Here the CDR3 reads CASSLGQGISGNTIYF. The CDR3 region has the DNA TGTGCCAGCAGCTTGGGACAGGGCATTTCTGGAAACACCATATATTTT.

This chain connects TRBV4-2 to TRBJ1-5, with TRBD1 identical over 9 bases. V dropped 0 bases and J dropped 6; count of bases not matched to a gene: 12. Germline V gene data show CDR1 as LGHNA and CDR2 as YNFKEQ. There are 18 residues in the CDR3. The CDR3 DNA reads as TGTGCCAGCAGCCAAGAGATCGCAGGAACAGGGGGCATTCAGCCCCAGCATTTT. Its translation is CASSQEIAGTGGIQPQHF.

The rearrangement uses TRBV5-1 and TRBJ2-2; D is undetermined. This CDR3 region has 15 residues. Trimming removed 2 bases at V and 1 base at J, with 9 bases between. Germline CDR1 is SGHRS and CDR2 is YFSETQ. The CDR3 reads CASSLSVGNTGELFF. The DNA for the CDR3 is TGCGCCAGCAGCTTAAGCGTGGGGAACACCGGGGAGCTGTTTTTT. Using reference TRBV5-1 and TRBJ2-2 for the parts outside the CDR3, the full variable domain is KAGVTQTPRYLIKTRGQQVTLSCSPISGHRSVSWYQQTPGQGLQFLFEYFSETQRNKGNFPGRFSGRQFSNSRSEMNVSTLELGDSALYLCASSLSVGNTGELFFGEGSRLTVL.

The chain recombines TRBV23-1 with TRBJ2-1; D perhaps matches TRBD2 (6 bases). TRBV23-1 belongs to the ORF category, with a function that is uncertain. The CDR3 has 14 residues. Trimming left V 6 bases short and J 7 bases short, with 16 bases between. In DNA, the CDR3 is TGCGCCAGCAGGACCTTGCGGGACGGGAATGAGCAGTTCTTC. Its protein is CASRTLRDGNEQFF.

The chain carries TRBV6-1 and TRBJ1-2, with a possible D match to TRBD1 (6 bases). Trimming pared 7 bases from V and 4 bases from J, leaving 16 bases between. This CDR3 has 14 amino acids. Germline CDR1 is MNHNS and CDR2 is SASEGT. The CDR3 region is CASISGAGAYGYTF. The CDR3 coding sequence is TGTGCCAGCATTTCGGGGGCAGGAGCCTATGGCTACACCTTC.

This clone appeared a few times. V usage is TRBV29-1 and J usage is TRBJ2-3, with D maybe TRBD2 (6 bases). V was shortened by 5 bases and J by 6 bases, with 15 bases between the two germline ends. This CDR3 region has 13 residues. CDR1 is SQVTM and CDR2 is ANQGSEA in the germline V gene. This CDR3 reads CSVPSTSPDTQYF. For the CDR3, the DNA is TGCAGCGTTCCCTCCACTAGCCCCGATACGCAGTATTTT.

The rearrangement links TRBV25-1 to TRBJ1-2; 8 bases line up with TRBD1. The length of the CDR3 is 15 residues. CDR1 and CDR2 from the germline V gene are MGHDK and SYGVNS. Germline trimming cut 1 base from V and 1 base from J; bases unmatched to any gene: 2. The CDR3 DNA sequence: TGTGCCAGCAGTGAATTCGGACAGGGTAACTATGGCTACACCTTC. Protein: CASSEFGQGNYGYTF.